This passage covers 20 T cell receptor beta chains from one sample sequenced in a study of cytomegalovirus exposure and HLA in healthy donors. Use of 60 Vbeta and 13 Jbeta primers characterized the PCR. Sequencing was performed with immunoSEQ multiplex PCR; in TCRdb, only in-frame clones are kept and a portion is missing. The data show about 120,000 clones, around 84% seen once. Sequencing was performed on PBMCs. The receptor set was obtained from a woman aged 25 to 39 in good health and CMV-seropositive.

V usage is TRBV9 and J usage is TRBJ2-5, with TRBD2 matching 15 bases. The germline gives CDR1 SGDLS, CDR2 YYNGEE. CDR3 length equals 17 residues. Trimming at V came to 0 bases and at J to 4 bases, leaving 4 bases not matched to a gene. CDR3 sequence (DNA): TGTGCCAGCAGCGTAGGGACTAGCGGGGGGGCCGGAGAGACCCAGTACTTC. It yields the protein CASSVGTSGGAGETQYF.

V is TRBV27 and J is TRBJ1-2, with D possibly TRBD1 on 6 matching bases. V lost 5 bases and J lost 8, with 18 bases in between. This CDR3 comprises 14 residues. Germline CDR1 and CDR2: MNHEY and SMNVEV (reference sequence). In DNA form, the CDR3 reads TGTGCCAGCAGTCCCCCCGGGACACTCGAGGGCTACACCTTC. The encoded protein is CASSPPGTLEGYTF.

The chain combines TRBV6-5 with TRBJ1-5; no reliable D call. CDR1 MNHEY and CDR2 SVGAGI come from the germline V gene. V lost 4 bases and J lost 7, with 11 bases in between. The CDR3 has 13 amino acids. The CDR3 coding sequence is TGTGCCAGCAGTTCGCGACGAGGGCAGCCCCAGCATTTT. It specifies CASSSRRGQPQHF.

J is TRBJ1-1 and V is TRBV30; 8 bases fit TRBD1. Germline V gene data show CDR1 as GTSNPN and CDR2 as SVGIG (reference sequence). The CDR3 extends over 13 amino acids. The ends lost 5 bases at V and 3 bases at J; junction bases unmatched: 5. CDR3 nucleotides: TGTGCCTGGTCTGACAGGGGCGACACTGAAGCTTTCTTT. It translates to CAWSDRGDTEAFF.

The genes are TRBV5-1 and TRBJ2-7; tentative D call: TRBD1 (6 bases). Germline V gives CDR1 SGHRS, CDR2 YFSETQ. The CDR3 sequence is 14 residues long. V lost 5 bases to trimming and J lost 2 bases, with 14 bases between them. Here the CDR3 DNA reads TGCGCCAGCAGAATACAGGACAGAGCCTACGAGCAGTACTTC. Translation: CASRIQDRAYEQYF.

This clone was found a few times. V is TRBV9 and J is TRBJ1-2, with 7 bases fitting TRBD1. In germline, CDR1 is SGDLS, CDR2 YYNGEE. This CDR3 is built from 13 residues. Trimming cost V 2 bases and J 4 bases; bases outside gene matches: 2. CDR3 coding DNA: TGTGCCAGCAGCGTCCAGGGGGGCTATGGCTACACCTTC. Protein product: CASSVQGGYGYTF.

This clone appeared once. The rearrangement joins TRBV5-1 to TRBJ2-1; the D gene is possibly TRBD1 (6 bases). Germline V CDR1 and CDR2: SGHRS, YFSETQ. The V end was cut by 4 bases, the J end by 6 bases, with 14 bases between. This CDR3 has 14 residues. CDR3: CASSDPRGGNEQFF. CDR3 sequence (DNA): TGCGCCAGCAGCGACCCCAGGGGCGGCAATGAGCAGTTCTTC. Full variable domain (remainder filled in from reference TRBV5-1 and TRBJ2-1): KAGVTQTPRYLIKTRGQQVTLSCSPISGHRSVSWYQQTPGQGLQFLFEYFSETQRNKGNFPGRFSGRQFSNSRSEMNVSTLELGDSALYLCASSDPRGGNEQFFGPGTRLTVL.

V usage is TRBV5-1 and J usage is TRBJ2-7; weak D call: TRBD2 (5 bases). CDR1 and CDR2 from the germline V gene are SGHRS and YFSETQ. V was clipped by 0 bases and J by 6 bases, with 13 bases between them. This CDR3 is 14 amino acids long. The DNA for the CDR3 is TGCGCCAGCAGCTTGGGCGGAGAGGGTGGCGAGCAGTACTTC. Its protein product is CASSLGGEGGEQYF.

The chain uses TRBV7-9 and TRBJ2-2; no reliable D call. This CDR3 is built from 16 residues. The germline CDR1 and CDR2 sequences are SEHNR and FQNEAQ (reference sequence). Trimming took 3 bases from V and 0 from J, leaving 11 bases between them. CDR3 DNA: TGTGCCAGCAGCTTTCCGGGTTTCGCGAACACCGGGGAGCTGTTTTTT. This translates into CASSFPGFANTGELFF.

This rearrangement joins TRBV6-1 to TRBJ1-2; D gene uncertain. This CDR3 comprises 14 residues. The V and J ends lost 4 bases and 6 bases respectively, with 15 bases between them. Looked up from germline, CDR1 is MNHNS and CDR2 is SASEGT. The CDR3 sequence is CASSASQPVDGYTF. The CDR3 bases are TGTGCCAGCAGTGCCTCACAGCCGGTGGATGGCTACACCTTC.

The gene calls are TRBV5-4 and TRBJ2-5; maybe TRBD2 (6 bases). CDR3 length equals 16 residues. The V and J ends lost 4 bases and 5 bases respectively, with 21 bases between them. Per the germline V gene, CDR1 is SGHNT and CDR2 is YYREEE (reference sequence). The CDR3, as DNA: TGTGCCAGCAGCCAAGCCTTCGGGACTCCGGAGGAGACCCAGTACTTC. Protein: CASSQAFGTPEETQYF.

V gene TRBV2 combines with J gene TRBJ1-1, with unresolved D. CDR3 length equals 16 residues. V was shortened by 4 bases and J by 0 bases, with 15 bases between the two germline ends. CDR1 is SNHLY, CDR2 FYNNEI, per germline. CDR3 amino acids: CASSGHHGVMNTEAFF. The CDR3 bases are TGTGCCAGCAGTGGGCACCACGGAGTAATGAACACTGAAGCTTTCTTT.

Only one count was recorded for this clone. The genes are TRBV7-9 and TRBJ1-3; unclear D gene. The CDR3 has 12 amino acids. The germline CDR1 and CDR2 sequences are SEHNR and FQNEAQ (reference sequence). Trimming took 5 bases from V and 4 from J, leaving 6 bases between them. CDR3 loop: CASSAEGNTIYF. The CDR3 DNA follows: TGTGCCAGCAGCGCGGAGGGAAACACCATATATTTT.

The chain uses TRBV2 and TRBJ1-2, with 8 bases aligning to TRBD1. In germline, CDR1 is SNHLY, CDR2 FYNNEI. This CDR3 has 14 residues. V gave up 7 bases and J gave up 4 bases; unmatched junction bases: 8. Here the CDR3 reads CASTPQGGGYGYTF. CDR3 sequence (DNA): TGTGCCAGCACCCCACAGGGGGGGGGCTATGGCTACACCTTC. Full variable domain (outside the CDR3, taken from reference TRBV2 and TRBJ1-2): EPEVTQTPSHQVTQMGQEVILRCVPISNHLYFYWYRQILGQKVEFLVSFYNNEISEKSEIFDDQFSVERPDGSNFTLKIRSTKLEDSAMYFCASTPQGGGYGYTFGSGTRLTVV.

The J gene is TRBJ2-7, the V gene TRBV5-6; TRBD2 aligns across 7 bases. The V gene end was trimmed by 3 bases and the J gene end by 6 bases; junction bases not matched to a gene: 3. This CDR3 region has 12 residues. Per the germline V gene, CDR1 is SGHDT and CDR2 is YYEEEE. CDR3 protein: CASSWGGAEQYF. The DNA for the CDR3 is TGTGCCAGCAGCTGGGGGGGTGCCGAGCAGTACTTC. The full variable domain, with the rest looked up from reference TRBV5-6 and TRBJ2-7, is DAGVTQSPTHLIKTRGQQVTLRCSPKSGHDTVSWYQQALGQGPQFIFQYYEEEERQRGNFPDRFSGHQFPNYSSELNVNALLLGDSALYLCASSWGGAEQYFGPGTRLTVT.

The CDR3 DNA is TGTGCCAGCAGCCGGGACAGGGTTGGGGCCAACGTCCTGACTTTC. Its protein is CASSRDRVGANVLTF. This chain links TRBV7-6 with TRBJ2-6, with 9 bases identical to TRBD1. Germline V gene sequence: CDR1 SGHVS, CDR2 FNYEAQ. This CDR3 contains 15 residues. With 5 bases clipped from V and 3 bases from J, the junction kept 2 bases outside the gene matches.

This clone was counted once. The chain couples TRBV2 to TRBJ2-1, with D possibly TRBD2 on 6 matching bases. This CDR3 is built from 16 residues. Per the germline V gene, CDR1 is SNHLY and CDR2 is FYNNEI. V lost 6 bases to trimming and J lost 5 bases, with 20 bases between them. Written as DNA, the CDR3 is TGTGCCAGCAGACTACTGGGGCTAGCGTTAAACAATGAGCAGTTCTTC. This gives the protein CASRLLGLALNNEQFF.

The chain has TRBV7-3 and TRBJ1-1; D is possibly TRBD1 (6 bases). Germline V gives CDR1 SGHTA, CDR2 FQGTGA. Deletions cut 1 base from V and 3 bases from J, with 9 bases between. The CDR3 consists of 14 residues. This chain's CDR3 is CASSLRKGDTEAFF. DNA of the CDR3: TGTGCCAGCAGCTTAAGAAAGGGGGACACTGAAGCTTTCTTT.

J is TRBJ2-3 and V is TRBV28; maybe TRBD2 (7 bases). This CDR3 contains 16 residues. CDR1 and CDR2 (germline): MDHEN, SYDVKM. V dropped 5 bases and J dropped 0 bases, with 15 bases sitting between them. CDR3 bases: TGTGCCAGCAGTCTCCCCGGGGGGCCCAGCACAGATACGCAGTATTTT. Translating it yields CASSLPGGPSTDTQYF.

This clone was counted between two and nine times. The chain is built from TRBV7-9 and TRBJ2-3, with TRBD2 identical over 10 bases. J was trimmed by 3 bases and V by 4 bases; bases with no gene match: 1. The CDR3 extends over 14 amino acids. Per germline, CDR1 SEHNR and CDR2 FQNEAQ (reference sequence). For the CDR3, the DNA is TGTGCCAGCAGCTCAGCGGGGGGGACAGATACGCAGTATTTT. Protein product: CASSSAGGTDTQYF.